This entry lists 5 T cell receptor beta chains sequenced from one sample in a study of CD8+ T cells in alopecia areata (dated by TCRdb to 2016 to 2019). Preparation of the library involved the immunoSEQ multiplex PCR assay. To provide template for TCR sequencing, every sample had RNA extracted and reverse transcribed into cDNA. The source is immuneACCESS, and TCRdb retained only in-frame sequences with V and J called. Part of the clones is not carried over; for the studies checked, unresolved V genes explain less than half of this, and the remainder is unexplained. Recorded for this sample are approximately 66,000 clones; under 75% of them occurred a single time. The ten most abundant clones make up approximately 19% of the sample. The time point label of this sample denotes: baseline before oral tofacitinib. The material sequenced was CD8+ T cells sorted from blood, taken at week 0. The source of these receptors is a human donor with alopecia areata.

J is TRBJ1-1 and V is TRBV29-1; no definite D call. Per germline, CDR1 SQVTM and CDR2 ANQGSEA. The V end lost 6 bases, the J end lost 0 bases, and 11 bases lay between the germline ends. The length of the CDR3 is 13 residues. The CDR3 nucleotides read TGCAGCGTCCCCGGACCTATGAACACTGAAGCTTTCTTT. This gives the protein CSVPGPMNTEAFF.

The chain uses TRBV29-1 and TRBJ2-5; no clear D. The germline CDR1 and CDR2 sequences are SQVTM and ANQGSEA. This CDR3 comprises 10 residues. V was shortened by 7 bases and J by 3 bases, with 6 bases between the two germline ends. The CDR3 nucleotides read TGCAGCGCCCTAAAAGAGACCCAGTACTTC. This translates into CSALKETQYF.

This clone was observed a handful of times. The chain employs TRBV29-1 and TRBJ2-7; no clear D gene. The V and J ends lost 4 bases and 0 bases respectively, with 10 bases between them. The CDR3 sequence is 13 residues long. Germline assignment: CDR1 SQVTM and CDR2 ANQGSEA. In nucleotides, the CDR3 is TGCAGCGTTGGAAGGGCGGTCTCCTACGAGCAGTACTTC. The encoded protein is CSVGRAVSYEQYF.

This clone was detected once. CDR3 DNA sequence: TGCAGCGTTCTTCCGGCCGAGGCGTCTCGTCAAGGGAGCACAGATACGCAGTATTTT. Translation gives CSVLPAEASRQGSTDTQYF. V is TRBV29-1 and J is TRBJ2-3; D gene ambiguous. V was pared by 5 bases and J by 0 bases, with 27 bases between. The CDR3 sequence is 19 residues long. Germline V gene sequence: CDR1 SQVTM, CDR2 ANQGSEA.

The J gene is TRBJ2-1, the V gene TRBV29-1, with D perhaps matching TRBD1 (5 bases). The germline V gene encodes CDR1 SQVTM and CDR2 ANQGSEA. The CDR3 sequence is 12 residues long. The V end lost 4 bases, the J end lost 9 bases, and 13 bases lay between the germline ends. The CDR3 DNA reads as TGCAGCGTTGTCGGCAGGGAAGGTGAGCAGTTCTTC. Amino acids: CSVVGREGEQFF.